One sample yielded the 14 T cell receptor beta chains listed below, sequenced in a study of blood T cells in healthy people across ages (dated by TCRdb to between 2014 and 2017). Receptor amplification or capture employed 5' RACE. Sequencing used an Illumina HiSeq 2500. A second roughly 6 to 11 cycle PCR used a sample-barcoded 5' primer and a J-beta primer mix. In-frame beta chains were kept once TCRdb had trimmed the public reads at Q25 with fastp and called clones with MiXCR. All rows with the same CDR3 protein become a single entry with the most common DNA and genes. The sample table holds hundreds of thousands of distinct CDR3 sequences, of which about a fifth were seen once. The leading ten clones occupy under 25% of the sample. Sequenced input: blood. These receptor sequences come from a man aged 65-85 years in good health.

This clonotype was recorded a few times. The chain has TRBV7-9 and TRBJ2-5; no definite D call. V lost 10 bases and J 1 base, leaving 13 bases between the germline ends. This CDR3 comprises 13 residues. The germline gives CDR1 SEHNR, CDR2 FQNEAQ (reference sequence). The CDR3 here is CATAPGRQETQYF. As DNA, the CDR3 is TGTGCCACCGCACCCGGCCGCCAAGAGACCCAGTACTTC.

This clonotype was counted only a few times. CDR3 region: CSAPTGSSYEQYF. In DNA, the CDR3 is TGCAGTGCACCGACAGGTAGCTCCTACGAGCAGTACTTC. The chain is built from TRBV20-1 and TRBJ2-1, with D possibly matching TRBD1 (6 bases). The DNA end is a closer match to TRBJ2-7, so the J assignment may be wrong. Per germline, CDR1 DFQATT and CDR2 SNEGSKA (reference sequence). The CDR3 is 13 amino acids.

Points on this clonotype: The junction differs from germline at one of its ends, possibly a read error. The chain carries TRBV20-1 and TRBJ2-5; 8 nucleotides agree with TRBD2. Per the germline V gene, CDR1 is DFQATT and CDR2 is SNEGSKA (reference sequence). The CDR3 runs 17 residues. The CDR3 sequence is CSASLAGWGASQEIQYF. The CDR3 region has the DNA TGCAGTGCTAGTCTAGCGGGTTGGGGGGCTTCCCAAGAGATCCAGTACTTC.

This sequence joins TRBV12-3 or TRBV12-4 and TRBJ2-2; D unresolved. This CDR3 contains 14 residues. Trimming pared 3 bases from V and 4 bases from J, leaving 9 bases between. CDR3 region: CASSFSRSTGELFF. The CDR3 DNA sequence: TGTGCCAGCAGTTTCTCCCGAAGCACCGGGGAGCTGTTTTTT.

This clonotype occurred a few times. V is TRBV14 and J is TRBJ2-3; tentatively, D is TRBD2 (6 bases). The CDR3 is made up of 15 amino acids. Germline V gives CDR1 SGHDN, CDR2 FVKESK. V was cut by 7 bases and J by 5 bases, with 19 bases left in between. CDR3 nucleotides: TGTGCCAGCACGCTCCAGGCGGGGTCCCAAGATACGCAGTATTTT. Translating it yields CASTLQAGSQDTQYF.

The CDR3, as DNA: TGTGCCAGTAGGGACAGGGTTGCCGGGGAGCTGTTTTTT. Translated: CASRDRVAGELFF. V and J are TRBV19 and TRBJ2-2; 8 nucleotides agree with TRBD1. The V gene end was trimmed by 6 bases and the J gene end by 6 bases; junction bases not matched to a gene: 3. CDR1 is LNHDA and CDR2 is SQIVND in the germline V gene (reference sequence). CDR3 length equals 13 residues.

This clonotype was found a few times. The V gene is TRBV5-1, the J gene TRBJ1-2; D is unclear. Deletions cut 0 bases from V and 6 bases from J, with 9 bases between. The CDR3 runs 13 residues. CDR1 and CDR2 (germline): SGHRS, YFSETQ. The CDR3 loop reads CASSLVGKDGYTF. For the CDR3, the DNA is TGCGCCAGCAGCTTGGTAGGGAAGGATGGCTACACCTTC.

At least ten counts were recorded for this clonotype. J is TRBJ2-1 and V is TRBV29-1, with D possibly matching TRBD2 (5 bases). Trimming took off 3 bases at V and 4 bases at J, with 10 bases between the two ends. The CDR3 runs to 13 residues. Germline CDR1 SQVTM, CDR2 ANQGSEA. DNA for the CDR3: TGCAGCGTTGATAGGACTGGGTACAATGAGCAGTTCTTC. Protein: CSVDRTGYNEQFF.

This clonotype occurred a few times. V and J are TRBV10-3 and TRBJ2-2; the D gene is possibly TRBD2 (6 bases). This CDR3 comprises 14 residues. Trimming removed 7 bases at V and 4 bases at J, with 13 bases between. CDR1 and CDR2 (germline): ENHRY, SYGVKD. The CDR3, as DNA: TGTGCCATCAATGGTGGAGGGAGCACCGGGGAGCTGTTTTTT. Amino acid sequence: CAINGGGSTGELFF.

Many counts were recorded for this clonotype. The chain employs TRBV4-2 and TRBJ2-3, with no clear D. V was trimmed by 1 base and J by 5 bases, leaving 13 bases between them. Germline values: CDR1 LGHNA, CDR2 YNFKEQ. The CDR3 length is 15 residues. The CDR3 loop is CASSQGQSERDTQYF. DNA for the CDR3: TGTGCCAGCAGCCAAGGGCAGTCGGAACGAGATACGCAGTATTTT.

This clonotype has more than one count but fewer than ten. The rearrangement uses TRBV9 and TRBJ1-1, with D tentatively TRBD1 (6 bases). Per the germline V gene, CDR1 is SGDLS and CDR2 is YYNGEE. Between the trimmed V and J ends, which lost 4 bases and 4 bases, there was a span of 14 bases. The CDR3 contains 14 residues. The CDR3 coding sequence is TGTGCCAGCAGCTTCGGGACACAGGGCACTGAAGCTTTCTTT. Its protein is CASSFGTQGTEAFF.

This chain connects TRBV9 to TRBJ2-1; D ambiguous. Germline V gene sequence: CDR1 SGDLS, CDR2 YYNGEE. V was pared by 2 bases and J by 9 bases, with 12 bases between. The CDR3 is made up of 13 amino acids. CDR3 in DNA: TGTGCCAGCAGCGTTCGACCCGGCACTGAGCAGTTCTTC. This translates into CASSVRPGTEQFF.

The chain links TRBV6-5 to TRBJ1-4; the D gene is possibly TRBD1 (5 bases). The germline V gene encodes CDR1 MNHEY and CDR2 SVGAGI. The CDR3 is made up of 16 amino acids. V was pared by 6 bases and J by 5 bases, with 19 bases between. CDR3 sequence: CASRSHEGRSNEKLFF. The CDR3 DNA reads TGTGCCAGCAGATCACACGAGGGACGGTCGAATGAAAAACTGTTTTTT.

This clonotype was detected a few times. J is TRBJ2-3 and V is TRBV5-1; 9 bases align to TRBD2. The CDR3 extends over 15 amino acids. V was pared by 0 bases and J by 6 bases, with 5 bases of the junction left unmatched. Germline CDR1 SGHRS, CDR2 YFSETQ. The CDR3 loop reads CASSLASGAADTQYF. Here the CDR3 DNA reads TGCGCCAGCAGCTTGGCTAGCGGGGCGGCGGATACGCAGTATTTT.